The next 15 T cell receptor beta chains were all read from a single sample in a study of memory CD4+ T cells and cytomegalovirus serostatus. Sequencing was performed with immunoSEQ multiplex PCR; in TCRdb, only in-frame clones are kept and a portion is missing. The table records roughly 60,000 clones, roughly 81% of them present only once. Single viable CD3+CD4+CD8-CD45RO+ cells were sorted as the memory CD4+ T cells. Sequenced sample: memory CD4+ T cells from blood. The receptors originated from an adult in good health and CMV-seronegative.

The chain recombines TRBV5-6 with TRBJ2-3, with 10 bases lining up with TRBD2. The CDR3 spans 14 residues. Germline CDR1 reads SGHDT; CDR2 reads YYEEEE. Trimming removed 4 bases from V and 3 bases from J; junction bases left unmatched: 2. The CDR3 DNA follows: TGTGCCAGCAGCGATAGCGGGAGGACAGATACGCAGTATTTT. This codes for CASSDSGRTDTQYF.

This clone has more than one count but fewer than ten. The chain couples TRBV30 to TRBJ1-1; 7 nucleotides agree with TRBD1. Germline CDR1 and CDR2: GTSNPN and SVGIG (reference sequence). Germline trimming cut 3 bases from V and 1 base from J; bases unmatched to any gene: 8. The CDR3 covers 15 residues. The CDR3 sequence: CAWRRDRAKNTEAFF. CDR3 nucleotides: TGTGCCTGGAGGCGGGACAGAGCTAAGAACACTGAAGCTTTCTTT.

The count of this clone is one. The chain recombines TRBV19 with TRBJ2-7; TRBD1 is a possible D gene (6 bases). The CDR3 runs to 13 residues. CDR1 and CDR2 from the germline V gene are LNHDA and SQIVND (reference sequence). V shed 4 bases and J shed 4 bases, with 11 bases lying between them. CDR3 residues: CASSKDRQYEQYF. The CDR3 coding sequence is TGTGCCAGTAGTAAGGACAGACAGTACGAGCAGTACTTC.

V and J are TRBV2 and TRBJ1-5; 9 bases fit TRBD1. Unmatched junction bases numbered 6, after V lost 7 bases and J lost 5 bases. CDR1 is SNHLY, CDR2 FYNNEI, per germline. The CDR3 extends over 14 amino acids. CDR3 coding DNA: TGTGCCAGCAACCCACAGGGGGCATATCAGCCCCAGCATTTT. Protein: CASNPQGAYQPQHF.

V usage is TRBV4-1 and J usage is TRBJ1-5, with 8 bases identical to TRBD1. V trimming: 0 bases; J trimming: 1 base; junction bases outside the gene matches: 2. CDR1 is MGHRA and CDR2 is YSYEKL in the germline V gene. The CDR3 is 16 residues long. The CDR3 here is CASSQDRGQSNQPQHF. The CDR3 DNA sequence: TGCGCCAGCAGCCAAGACAGGGGGCAGAGCAATCAGCCCCAGCATTTT.

V is TRBV7-9 and J is TRBJ2-2, with 9 bases identical to TRBD1. The CDR3 runs 17 residues. From germline, CDR1 is SEHNR and CDR2 FQNEAQ (reference sequence). With 5 bases clipped from V and 4 bases from J, the junction kept 11 bases outside the gene matches. The CDR3 DNA is TGTGCCAGCAGCCTCCTCTGGACAGGGGCTCGCACCGGGGAGCTGTTTTTT. Amino acid sequence: CASSLLWTGARTGELFF.

This clone appeared a single time. This chain joins TRBV10-1 and TRBJ1-1, with D possibly matching TRBD1 (6 bases). Germline V gene lookup returns CDR1 WNHNN and CDR2 SYGVQD (reference sequence). The V and J ends lost 3 bases and 4 bases respectively, with 15 bases between them. CDR3 length equals 15 residues. CDR3 protein: CASSDSDQTGTEAFF. The DNA of the CDR3 is TGCGCCAGCAGTGATTCCGATCAGACAGGCACTGAAGCTTTCTTT.

Only one count was recorded for this clone. The chain joins TRBV19 to TRBJ2-2; 13 nucleotides align to TRBD2. Germline V gene lookup returns CDR1 LNHDA and CDR2 SQIVND (reference sequence). V trimming: 7 bases; J trimming: 4 bases; junction bases outside the gene matches: 15. The CDR3 sequence is 19 residues long. DNA for the CDR3: TGTGCCAGTACCCTTATAATTGGGACTAGCGGGACGGGCACCGGGGAGCTGTTTTTT. Translation: CASTLIIGTSGTGTGELFF.

This clone was seen only once. This chain uses TRBV28 with TRBJ1-2; tentatively, D is TRBD1 (5 bases). The V end lost 2 bases, the J end lost 2 bases, and 6 bases lay between the germline ends. CDR3 size: 13 residues. Germline assignment: CDR1 MDHEN and CDR2 SYDVKM. CDR3 loop: CASSLDSNYGYTF. CDR3 coding DNA: TGTGCCAGCAGTTTAGACAGCAACTATGGCTACACCTTC.

This chain uses TRBV2 with TRBJ2-7; D possibly matches TRBD1 or TRBD2 (5 bases each). The germline V gene has CDR1 SNHLY and CDR2 FYNNEI. V lost 9 bases, J lost 0 bases, and 18 bases lay in between. The CDR3 has 15 amino acids. In nucleotides, the CDR3 is TGTGCCAGTTCGTATCGGGGCCGTAGCTCCTACGAGCAGTACTTC. Translated: CASSYRGRSSYEQYF. Drawing the rest from reference TRBV2 and TRBJ2-7, the complete variable domain is EPEVTQTPSHQVTQMGQEVILRCVPISNHLYFYWYRQILGQKVEFLVSFYNNEISEKSEIFDDQFSVERPDGSNFTLKIRSTKLEDSAMYFCASSYRGRSSYEQYFGPGTRLTVT.

The chain carries TRBV6-5 and TRBJ1-1, with a weak D call TRBD1 (5 bases). The CDR3 spans 12 residues. The V gene lost 7 bases and the J gene lost 10 bases, with 16 bases spanning the gap. CDR1 MNHEY and CDR2 SVGAGI come from the germline V gene. CDR3 nucleotide sequence: TGTGCCAGCACCAACGGGGGTTCTAGAGCTTTCTTT. This gives the protein CASTNGGSRAFF.

This clone appeared a single time. The rearrangement uses TRBV18 and TRBJ1-5; D uncertain. The CDR3 length is 12 residues. Trimming took off 0 bases at V and 7 bases at J, with 4 bases between the two ends. Germline CDR1 is KGHSH and CDR2 is LQKENI. The DNA for the CDR3 is TGTGCCAGCTCACCACCGGGGCAGCCCCAGCATTTT. Its translation is CASSPPGQPQHF.

The rearrangement joins TRBV28 to TRBJ2-1; TRBD1 matches 11 bases. V was clipped by 6 bases and J by 14 bases; unmatched bases: 6. The germline V gene has CDR1 MDHEN and CDR2 SYDVKM. There are 12 residues in the CDR3. Written as DNA, the CDR3 is TGTGCCAGCAGCCCGGGACAGGGGGGGAAGTTCTTC. Its protein product is CASSPGQGGKFF.

The chain couples TRBV18 to TRBJ1-4; D is undetermined. The CDR3 has 14 amino acids. V was cut by 3 bases and J by 8 bases, with 13 bases left in between. Germline V gene data show CDR1 as KGHSH and CDR2 as LQKENI. CDR3 DNA: TGTGCCAGCTCACCGACACAGTCCATCGAAAAACTGTTTTTT. Translation gives CASSPTQSIEKLFF.

This clone was recorded once. The chain carries TRBV9 and TRBJ2-1; the D gene is possibly TRBD2 (5 bases). Per the germline V gene, CDR1 is SGDLS and CDR2 is YYNGEE. With 3 bases removed from V and 9 bases from J, the gap between germline ends came to 19 bases. The CDR3 runs to 15 residues. The CDR3 DNA reads TGTGCCAGCAGCGCCCTCCCCGACGGGATGGGTGAGCAGTTCTTC. Translation: CASSALPDGMGEQFF.